The sequence of this T cell receptor (beta chain) was determined in a study of CD8+CD57+ T cells in acquired aplastic anemia. TCR beta VDJ and CDR3 profiles were obtained from a genomic DNA template. TCRdb itself ran the reads through MiXCR, one entry per CDR3 protein. This sample has over 250,000 distinct CDR3 sequences, with roughly 59% found just once. By flow cytometry, patients selected for sequencing had shown an expansion of CD8+CD57+ cells. This CDR3 region has 16 residues. V was clipped by 4 bases and J by 6 bases, with 19 bases between them. Germline values: CDR1 MNHNS, CDR2 SASEGT. The TCR comes from a human donor with aplastic anemia. J is TRBJ1-5 and V is TRBV6-1; maybe TRBD1 (5 bases). Sequencing input: sorted CD4+, CD8+, or CD8+CD57+ T cells (not recorded which) from PBMCs. CDR3 nucleotides: TGTGCCAGCAGTGGCGATCCGGGGCCTACTTCTCAGCCCCAGCATTTT. Translating it yields CASSGDPGPTSQPQHF.